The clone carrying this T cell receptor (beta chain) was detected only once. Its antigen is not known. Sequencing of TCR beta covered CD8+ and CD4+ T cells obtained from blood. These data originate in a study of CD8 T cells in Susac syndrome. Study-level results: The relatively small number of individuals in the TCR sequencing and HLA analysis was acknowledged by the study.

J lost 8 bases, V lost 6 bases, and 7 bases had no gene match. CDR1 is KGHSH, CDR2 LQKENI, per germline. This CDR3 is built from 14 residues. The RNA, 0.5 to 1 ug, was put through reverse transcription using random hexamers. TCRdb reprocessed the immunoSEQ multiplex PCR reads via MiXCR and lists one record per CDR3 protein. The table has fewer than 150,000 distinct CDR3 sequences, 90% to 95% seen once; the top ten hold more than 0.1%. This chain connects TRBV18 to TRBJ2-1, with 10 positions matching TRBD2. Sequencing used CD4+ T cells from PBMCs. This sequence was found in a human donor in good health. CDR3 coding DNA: TGTGCCAGCTCCCAAGCGGGAGGGAGTGATGAGCAGTTCTTC. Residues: CASSQAGGSDEQFF.